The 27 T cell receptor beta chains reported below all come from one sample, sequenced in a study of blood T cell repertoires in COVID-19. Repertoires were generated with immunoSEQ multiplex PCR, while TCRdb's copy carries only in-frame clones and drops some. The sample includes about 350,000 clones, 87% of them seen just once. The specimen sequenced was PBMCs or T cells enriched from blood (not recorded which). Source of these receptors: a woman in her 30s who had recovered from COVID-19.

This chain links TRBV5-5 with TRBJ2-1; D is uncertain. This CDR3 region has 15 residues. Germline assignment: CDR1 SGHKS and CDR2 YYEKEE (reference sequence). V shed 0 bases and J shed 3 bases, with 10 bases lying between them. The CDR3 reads CASSLANSIYNEQFF. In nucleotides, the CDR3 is TGTGCCAGCAGCTTGGCCAACAGTATCTACAATGAGCAGTTCTTC.

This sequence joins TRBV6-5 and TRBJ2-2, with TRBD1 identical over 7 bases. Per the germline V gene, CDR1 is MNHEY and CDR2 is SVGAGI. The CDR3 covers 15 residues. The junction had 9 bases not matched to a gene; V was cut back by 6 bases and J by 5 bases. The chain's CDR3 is CASSLDRVATGELFF. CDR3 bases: TGTGCCAGCAGCCTAGACAGGGTGGCGACCGGGGAGCTGTTTTTT.

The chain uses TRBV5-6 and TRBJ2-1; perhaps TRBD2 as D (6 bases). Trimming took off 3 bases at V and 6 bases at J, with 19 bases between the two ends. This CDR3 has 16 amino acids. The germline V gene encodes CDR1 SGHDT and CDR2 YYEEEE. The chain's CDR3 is CASSWLGGPQSNEQFF. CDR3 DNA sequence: TGTGCCAGCAGCTGGCTCGGGGGTCCTCAGAGCAATGAGCAGTTCTTC.

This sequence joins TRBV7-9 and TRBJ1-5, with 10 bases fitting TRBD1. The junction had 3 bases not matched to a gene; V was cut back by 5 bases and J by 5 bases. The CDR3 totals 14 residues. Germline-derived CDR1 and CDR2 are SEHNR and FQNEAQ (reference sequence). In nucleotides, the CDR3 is TGTGCCAGCAGCGAAGGACAGGGGGATCAGCCCCAGCATTTT. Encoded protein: CASSEGQGDQPQHF.

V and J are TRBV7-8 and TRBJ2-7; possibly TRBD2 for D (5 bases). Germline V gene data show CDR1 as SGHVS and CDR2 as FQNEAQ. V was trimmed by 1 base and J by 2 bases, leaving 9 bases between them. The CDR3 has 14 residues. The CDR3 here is CASSLGSGAYEQYF. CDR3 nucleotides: TGTGCCAGCAGCTTAGGTTCCGGGGCCTACGAGCAGTACTTC.

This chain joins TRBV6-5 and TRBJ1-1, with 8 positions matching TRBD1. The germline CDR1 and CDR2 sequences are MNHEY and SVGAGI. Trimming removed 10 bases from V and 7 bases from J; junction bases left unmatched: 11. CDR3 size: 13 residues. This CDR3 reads CATLQGAGGEAFF. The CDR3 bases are TGTGCCACTCTTCAGGGGGCTGGCGGTGAAGCTTTCTTT.

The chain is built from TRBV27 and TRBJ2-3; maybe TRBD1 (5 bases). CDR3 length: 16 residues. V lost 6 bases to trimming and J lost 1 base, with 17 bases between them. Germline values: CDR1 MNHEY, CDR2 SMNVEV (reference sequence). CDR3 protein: CASRRGRSLGTDTQYF. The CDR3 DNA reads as TGTGCCAGCAGAAGGGGTCGGTCACTGGGCACAGATACGCAGTATTTT.

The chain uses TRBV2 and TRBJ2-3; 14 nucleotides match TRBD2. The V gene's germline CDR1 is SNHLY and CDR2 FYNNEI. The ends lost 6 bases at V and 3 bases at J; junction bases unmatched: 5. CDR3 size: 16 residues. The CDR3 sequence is CASSRGLAGGTDTQYF. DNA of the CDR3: TGTGCCAGCAGCCGAGGACTAGCGGGGGGAACAGATACGCAGTATTTT. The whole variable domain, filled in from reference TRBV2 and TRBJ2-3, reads EPEVTQTPSHQVTQMGQEVILRCVPISNHLYFYWYRQILGQKVEFLVSFYNNEISEKSEIFDDQFSVERPDGSNFTLKIRSTKLEDSAMYFCASSRGLAGGTDTQYFGPGTRLTVL.

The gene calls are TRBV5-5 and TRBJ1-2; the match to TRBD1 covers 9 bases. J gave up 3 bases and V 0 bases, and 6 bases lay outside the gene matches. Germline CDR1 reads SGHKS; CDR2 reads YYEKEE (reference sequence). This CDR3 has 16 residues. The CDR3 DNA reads TGTGCCAGCAGCTTGGACAGGGGGCTGGGTGACTATGGCTACACCTTC. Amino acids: CASSLDRGLGDYGYTF.

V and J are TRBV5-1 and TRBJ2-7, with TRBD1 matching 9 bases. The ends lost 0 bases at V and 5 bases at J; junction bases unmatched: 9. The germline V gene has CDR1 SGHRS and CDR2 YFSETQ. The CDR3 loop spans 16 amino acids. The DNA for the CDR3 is TGCGCCAGCAGCTTGGGCCCCGGGACAGGGTTACACGAGCAGTACTTC. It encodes CASSLGPGTGLHEQYF.

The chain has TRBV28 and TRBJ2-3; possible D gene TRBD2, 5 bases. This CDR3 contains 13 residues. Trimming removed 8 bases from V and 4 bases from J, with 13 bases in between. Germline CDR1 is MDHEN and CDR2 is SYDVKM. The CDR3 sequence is CASLAGTPDTQYF. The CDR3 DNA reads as TGTGCCAGCCTTGCGGGCACCCCAGATACGCAGTATTTT.

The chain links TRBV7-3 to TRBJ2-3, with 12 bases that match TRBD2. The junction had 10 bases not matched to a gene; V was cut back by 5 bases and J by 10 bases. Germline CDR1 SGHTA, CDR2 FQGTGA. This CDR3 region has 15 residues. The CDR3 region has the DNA TGTGCCAGCAGCCAACTAGCGGGGGGCCAAGGAGCGCAGTATTTT. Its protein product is CASSQLAGGQGAQYF.

The CDR3 here is CASSELGTGSTGELFF. CDR3 bases: TGTGCCAGCAGTGAACTAGGGACAGGGAGCACCGGGGAGCTGTTTTTT. The V and J genes are TRBV25-1 and TRBJ2-2, with 9 bases fitting TRBD1. Germline V CDR1 and CDR2: MGHDK, SYGVNS. CDR3 size: 16 residues. J gave up 4 bases and V 2 bases, and 5 bases lay outside the gene matches.

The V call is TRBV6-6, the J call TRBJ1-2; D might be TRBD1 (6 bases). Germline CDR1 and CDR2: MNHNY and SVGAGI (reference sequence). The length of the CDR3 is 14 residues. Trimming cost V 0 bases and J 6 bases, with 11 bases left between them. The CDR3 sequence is CASSYSFTGHGYTF. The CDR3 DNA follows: TGTGCCAGCAGTTACTCGTTCACAGGGCATGGCTACACCTTC.

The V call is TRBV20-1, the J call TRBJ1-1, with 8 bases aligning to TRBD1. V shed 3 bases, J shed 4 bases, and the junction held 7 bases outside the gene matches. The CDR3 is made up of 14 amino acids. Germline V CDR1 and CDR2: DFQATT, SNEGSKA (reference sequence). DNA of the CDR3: TGCAGTGCTAGTTCCCAGGGGGCAGGCACTGAAGCTTTCTTT. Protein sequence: CSASSQGAGTEAFF.

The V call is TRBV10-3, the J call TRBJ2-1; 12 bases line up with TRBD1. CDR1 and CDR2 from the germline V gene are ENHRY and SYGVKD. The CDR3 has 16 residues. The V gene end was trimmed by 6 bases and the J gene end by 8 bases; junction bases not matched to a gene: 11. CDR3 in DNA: TGTGCCATCAGCCGAACTATGGGACAGGGGGCCTATGAGCAGTTCTTC. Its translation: CAISRTMGQGAYEQFF.

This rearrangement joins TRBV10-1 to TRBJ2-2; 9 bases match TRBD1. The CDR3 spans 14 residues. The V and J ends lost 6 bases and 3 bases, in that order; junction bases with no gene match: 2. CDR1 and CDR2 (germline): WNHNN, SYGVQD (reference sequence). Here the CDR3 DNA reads TGCGCCAGCAGCAGGACAGGGGACACCGGGGAGCTGTTTTTT. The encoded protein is CASSRTGDTGELFF.

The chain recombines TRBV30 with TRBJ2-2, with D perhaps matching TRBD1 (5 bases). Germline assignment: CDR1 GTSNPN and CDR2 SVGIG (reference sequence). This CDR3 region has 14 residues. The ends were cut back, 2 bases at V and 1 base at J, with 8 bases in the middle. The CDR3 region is CAWSSQENTGELFF. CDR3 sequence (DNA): TGTGCCTGGAGTTCACAGGAGAACACCGGGGAGCTGTTTTTT.

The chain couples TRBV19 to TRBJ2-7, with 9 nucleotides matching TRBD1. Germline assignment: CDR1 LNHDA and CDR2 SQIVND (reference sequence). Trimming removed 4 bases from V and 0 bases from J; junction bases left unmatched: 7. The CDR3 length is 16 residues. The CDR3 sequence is CASSTRQGVSSYEQYF. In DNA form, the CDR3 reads TGTGCCAGTAGTACCCGACAGGGGGTCAGCTCCTACGAGCAGTACTTC.

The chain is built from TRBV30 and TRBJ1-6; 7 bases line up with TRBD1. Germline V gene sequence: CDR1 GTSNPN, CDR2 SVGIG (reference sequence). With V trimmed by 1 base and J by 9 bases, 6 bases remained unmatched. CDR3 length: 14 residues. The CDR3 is CAWSGLTGSSPLHF. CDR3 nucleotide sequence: TGTGCCTGGAGTGGATTGACAGGGAGTTCACCCCTCCACTTT.

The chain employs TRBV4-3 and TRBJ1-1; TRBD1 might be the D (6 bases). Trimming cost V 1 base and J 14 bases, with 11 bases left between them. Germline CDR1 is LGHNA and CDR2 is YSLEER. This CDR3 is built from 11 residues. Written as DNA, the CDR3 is TGCGCCAGCAGCCAAGGGGTGGGGACATTCTTT. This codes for CASSQGVGTFF.

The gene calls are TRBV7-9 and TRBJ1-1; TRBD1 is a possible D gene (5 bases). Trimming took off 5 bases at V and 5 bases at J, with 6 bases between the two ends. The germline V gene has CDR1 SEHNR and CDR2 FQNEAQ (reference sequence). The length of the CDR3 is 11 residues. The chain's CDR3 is CASSRGTEAFF. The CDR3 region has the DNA TGTGCCAGCAGCCGGGGGACTGAAGCTTTCTTT.

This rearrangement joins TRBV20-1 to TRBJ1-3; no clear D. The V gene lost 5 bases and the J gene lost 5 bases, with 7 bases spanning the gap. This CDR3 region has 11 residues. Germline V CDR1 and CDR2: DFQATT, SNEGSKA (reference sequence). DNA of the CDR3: TGCAGTGCTGTACAGCGAAACACCATATATTTT. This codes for CSAVQRNTIYF.

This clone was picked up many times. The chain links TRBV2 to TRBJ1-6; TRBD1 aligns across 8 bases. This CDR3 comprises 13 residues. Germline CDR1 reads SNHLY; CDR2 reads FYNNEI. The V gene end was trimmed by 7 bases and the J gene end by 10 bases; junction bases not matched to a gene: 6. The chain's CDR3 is CASKGQGGSPLHF. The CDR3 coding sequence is TGTGCCAGCAAAGGACAGGGAGGGTCACCCCTCCACTTT.

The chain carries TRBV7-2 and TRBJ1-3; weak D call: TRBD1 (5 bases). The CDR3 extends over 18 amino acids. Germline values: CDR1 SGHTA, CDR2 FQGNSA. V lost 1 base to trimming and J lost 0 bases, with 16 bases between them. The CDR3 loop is CASSLGGEEGPSGNTIYF. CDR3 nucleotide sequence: TGTGCCAGCAGCTTAGGGGGGGAGGAAGGTCCCTCTGGAAACACCATATATTTT.

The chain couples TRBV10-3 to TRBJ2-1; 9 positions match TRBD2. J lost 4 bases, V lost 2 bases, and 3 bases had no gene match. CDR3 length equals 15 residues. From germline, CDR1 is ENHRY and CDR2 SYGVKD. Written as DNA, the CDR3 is TGTGCCATCAGTGAGCGTCTAGCGGGGTACAATGAGCAGTTCTTC. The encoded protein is CAISERLAGYNEQFF.

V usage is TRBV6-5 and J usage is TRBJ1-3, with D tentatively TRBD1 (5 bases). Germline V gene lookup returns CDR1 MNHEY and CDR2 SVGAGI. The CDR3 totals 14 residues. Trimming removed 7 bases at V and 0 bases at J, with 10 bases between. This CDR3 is CASKGPSSGNTIYF. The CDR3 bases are TGTGCCAGCAAGGGGCCGAGCTCTGGAAACACCATATATTTT.